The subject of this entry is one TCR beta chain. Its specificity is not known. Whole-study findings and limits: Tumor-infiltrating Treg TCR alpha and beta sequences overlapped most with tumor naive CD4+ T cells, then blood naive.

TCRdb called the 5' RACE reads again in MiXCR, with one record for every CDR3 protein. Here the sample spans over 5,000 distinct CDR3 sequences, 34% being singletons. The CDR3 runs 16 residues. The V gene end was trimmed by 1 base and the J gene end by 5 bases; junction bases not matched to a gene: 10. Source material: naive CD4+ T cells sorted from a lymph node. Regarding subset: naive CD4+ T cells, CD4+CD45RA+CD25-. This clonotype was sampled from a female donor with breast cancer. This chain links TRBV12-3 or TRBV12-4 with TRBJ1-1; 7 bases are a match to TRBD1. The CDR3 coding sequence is TGTGCCAGCAGTTTAGGTGTGACAGGGATGTGGACTGAAGCTTTCTTT. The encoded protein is CASSLGVTGMWTEAFF.